This entry lists 24 T cell receptor beta chains sequenced from one sample in a study of blood T cell repertoires in COVID-19. Generated by immunoSEQ multiplex PCR, the TCRdb table keeps only in-frame clones and is missing some. The sample carries 97,000 or so clones, about 85% recorded once. The specimen sequenced was peripheral blood. The receptors come from a woman in her 50s with COVID-19, enrolled during active disease.

The rearrangement links TRBV11-2 to TRBJ2-2, with D possibly being TRBD2 (5 bases). Germline CDR1 is SGHAT and CDR2 is FQNNGV. The CDR3 length is 15 residues. Trimming stripped 3 bases from V and 4 bases from J, with 12 bases between. This CDR3 is CASSFGGLSTGELFF. CDR3 DNA sequence: TGTGCCAGCAGCTTCGGCGGGCTATCCACCGGGGAGCTGTTTTTT.

The chain combines TRBV12-3 or TRBV12-4 with TRBJ1-4; D is perhaps TRBD1 (6 bases). The V end was cut by 7 bases, the J end by 6 bases, with 12 bases between. The CDR3 covers 13 residues. CDR3 bases: TGTGCCAGCAAGAGGGGGTGGGATGAAAAACTGTTTTTT. Translated, it gives CASKRGWDEKLFF.

The chain has TRBV6-1 and TRBJ2-5; D not resolved. Germline values: CDR1 MNHNS, CDR2 SASEGT. The CDR3 length is 14 residues. The V end was cut by 2 bases, the J end by 2 bases, with 9 bases between. Here the CDR3 reads CASSEPGRQETQYF. For the CDR3, the DNA is TGTGCCAGCAGTGAACCTGGCAGGCAAGAGACCCAGTACTTC.

This chain links TRBV18 with TRBJ2-2; possibly TRBD1 for D (6 bases). The CDR3 is made up of 16 amino acids. Trimming removed 3 bases at V and 6 bases at J, with 17 bases between. Germline-derived CDR1 and CDR2 are KGHSH and LQKENI. The CDR3 is CASSPAGTHKAGELFF. In nucleotides, the CDR3 is TGTGCCAGCTCACCGGCCGGGACACATAAAGCCGGGGAGCTGTTTTTT.

This clone was seen a few times. CDR3 amino acids: CASSAGANTEAFF. DNA of the CDR3: TGTGCCAGTAGTGCAGGGGCGAACACTGAAGCTTTCTTT. This chain connects TRBV19 to TRBJ1-1, with a possible D match to TRBD1 (6 bases). The CDR3 runs 13 residues. The germline V and J ends were trimmed by 5 bases and 1 base, with 8 bases remaining between them. CDR1 is LNHDA, CDR2 SQIVND, per germline (reference sequence).

The table lists this clone with a count of one. The rearrangement joins TRBV12-3 or TRBV12-4 to TRBJ1-2; 7 bases are shared with TRBD1. Trimming at V came to 6 bases and at J to 8 bases, leaving 6 bases not matched to a gene. CDR3 length: 12 residues. The chain's CDR3 is CASSRGGAGYTF. The CDR3 DNA reads TGTGCCAGCAGCCGAGGGGGCGCCGGCTACACCTTC.

V is TRBV5-1 and J is TRBJ2-7; 7 nucleotides agree with TRBD1. This CDR3 region has 16 residues. Germline-derived CDR1 and CDR2 are SGHRS and YFSETQ. Unmatched junction bases numbered 10, after V lost 4 bases and J lost 0 bases. The CDR3 reads CASSPRVGQSSYEQYF. The DNA of the CDR3 is TGCGCCAGCAGCCCCCGGGTGGGACAGAGCTCCTACGAGCAGTACTTC.

This sequence joins TRBV3-1 (or the pseudogene TRBV3-2) and TRBJ1-6; D remains unclear. The CDR3 consists of 13 residues. Germline values: CDR1 LGHDT, CDR2 YNNKEL (reference sequence). Trimming took off 8 bases at V and 6 bases at J, with 11 bases between the two ends. The CDR3, as DNA: TGTGCCAGCCATCCTGGAGGTAATTCACCCCTCCACTTT. This translates into CASHPGGNSPLHF.

In this sample, this clone turned up a few times. The gene calls are TRBV2 and TRBJ2-2, with D possibly TRBD2 on 6 matching bases. The V and J ends lost 3 bases and 8 bases respectively, with 10 bases between them. The CDR3 runs to 13 residues. Germline V gene sequence: CDR1 SNHLY, CDR2 FYNNEI. CDR3: CASSEEGRGELFF. CDR3 coding DNA: TGTGCCAGCAGTGAGGAGGGACGGGGGGAGCTGTTTTTT.

This clone appeared a single time. The gene calls are TRBV6-5 and TRBJ1-2; a weak D match, TRBD1 (5 bases). V lost 7 bases and J 5 bases, leaving 8 bases between the germline ends. The length of the CDR3 is 11 residues. Germline-derived CDR1 and CDR2 are MNHEY and SVGAGI. The chain's CDR3 is CASMGQYGYTF. DNA of the CDR3: TGTGCCAGCATGGGGCAGTATGGCTACACCTTC.

The V and J genes are TRBV7-2 and TRBJ1-1; TRBD1 matches 7 bases. V gave up 6 bases and J gave up 7 bases; unmatched junction bases: 11. This CDR3 is 14 amino acids long. Per the germline V gene, CDR1 is SGHTA and CDR2 is FQGNSA. In DNA form, the CDR3 reads TGTGCCAGCAGTTTCGGACCGGGACAGTATGAAGCTTTCTTT. Encoded protein: CASSFGPGQYEAFF.

This chain uses TRBV3-1 (or the pseudogene TRBV3-2) with TRBJ2-2; 9 bases match TRBD1. Germline V gives CDR1 LGHDT, CDR2 YNNKEL (reference sequence). The CDR3 runs to 16 residues. Trimming cost V 1 base and J 4 bases; bases outside gene matches: 4. CDR3 nucleotides: TGTGCCAGCAGCCAAGTGACAGGGGGATCCACCGGGGAGCTGTTTTTT. Translating it yields CASSQVTGGSTGELFF.

The table lists this clone with a few counts. The same CDR3 is also encoded by other DNA sequences in this sample. This chain links TRBV3-1 (or the pseudogene TRBV3-2) with TRBJ1-2; TRBD1 agrees at 8 bases. The CDR3 totals 14 residues. J was trimmed by 2 bases and V by 1 base; bases with no gene match: 0. Germline CDR1 LGHDT, CDR2 YNNKEL (reference sequence). The CDR3 is CASSQGQGNYGYTF. In DNA, the CDR3 is TGTGCCAGCAGCCAAGGACAGGGGAACTATGGCTACACCTTC.

This chain joins TRBV28 and TRBJ1-1; maybe TRBD1 (6 bases). V was shortened by 8 bases and J by 0 bases, with 19 bases between the two germline ends. CDR1 is MDHEN and CDR2 is SYDVKM in the germline V gene. The CDR3 is 16 amino acids. Written as DNA, the CDR3 is TGTGCCAGCTTGACAGGAACGGGCATATTGAACACTGAAGCTTTCTTT. It specifies CASLTGTGILNTEAFF.

The V call is TRBV6-2 or TRBV6-3, the J call TRBJ1-1; D unresolved. The CDR3 contains 13 residues. Germline CDR1 is MNHEY and CDR2 is SVGEGT. The ends were cut back, 2 bases at V and 5 bases at J, with 9 bases in the middle. In nucleotides, the CDR3 is TGTGCCAGCAGTTACCTACGGTGGACTGAAGCTTTCTTT. Residues: CASSYLRWTEAFF.

Only one count was recorded for this clone. This rearrangement joins TRBV4-3 to TRBJ1-2, with a possible D match to TRBD1 (6 bases). In germline, CDR1 is LGHNA, CDR2 YSLEER. The length of the CDR3 is 16 residues. Trimming cost V 0 bases and J 7 bases, with 18 bases left between them. The CDR3 bases are TGCGCCAGCAGCCAAGATAGTCGGGCTACAGGGTTTGGCTACACCTTC. Encoded protein: CASSQDSRATGFGYTF.

The chain uses TRBV28 and TRBJ1-1; D possibly corresponds to TRBD1 (6 bases). V gave up 6 bases and J gave up 0 bases, with 17 bases separating them. This CDR3 comprises 16 residues. The germline gives CDR1 MDHEN, CDR2 SYDVKM. The CDR3 reads CASSSGDIGMNTEAFF. CDR3 bases: TGTGCCAGCAGCTCCGGGGACATAGGGATGAACACTGAAGCTTTCTTT.

The chain employs TRBV27 and TRBJ1-2, with 8 positions matching TRBD1. CDR3 length: 14 amino acids. Per germline, CDR1 MNHEY and CDR2 SMNVEV (reference sequence). The V gene end was trimmed by 4 bases and the J gene end by 4 bases; junction bases not matched to a gene: 5. CDR3 nucleotide sequence: TGTGCCAGCAGTTCCTTCGACAGGGGCTATGGCTACACCTTC. As protein: CASSSFDRGYGYTF.

The chain carries TRBV12-3 or TRBV12-4 and TRBJ2-3; D remains ambiguous. This CDR3 has 10 amino acids. Trimming shortened V by 2 bases and J by 9 bases, and 3 bases separated the two germline ends. The CDR3 is CASSLRTQYF. CDR3 nucleotides: TGTGCCAGCAGTTTACGGACGCAGTATTTT.

The chain recombines TRBV11-2 with TRBJ1-6; unclear D gene. CDR3 length: 14 residues. The germline CDR1 and CDR2 sequences are SGHAT and FQNNGV. V was cut by 2 bases and J by 7 bases, with 9 bases left in between. CDR3 loop: CASSLKQSNSPLHF. The CDR3 DNA reads TGTGCCAGCAGCTTAAAACAGTCCAATTCACCCCTCCACTTT.

This chain uses TRBV7-9 with TRBJ2-5; no clear D. The CDR3 is 13 amino acids. The V end lost 5 bases, the J end lost 0 bases, and 7 bases lay between the germline ends. Germline V lookup: CDR1 SEHNR, CDR2 FQNEAQ (reference sequence). The CDR3 protein is CASSADNQETQYF. The CDR3 DNA sequence: TGTGCCAGCAGCGCAGACAACCAAGAGACCCAGTACTTC.

CDR3 nucleotide sequence: TGTGCCAGCAGCCCGGCCGGAACTAGCGGGACAGATACGCAGTATTTT. Protein sequence: CASSPAGTSGTDTQYF. This sequence joins TRBV7-2 and TRBJ2-3; 9 nucleotides line up with TRBD2. With V trimmed by 5 bases and J by 3 bases, 9 bases remained unmatched. From germline, CDR1 is SGHTA and CDR2 FQGNSA. The CDR3 covers 16 residues.

The genes are TRBV2 and TRBJ2-7; the D gene is possibly TRBD2 (5 bases). Germline loops: CDR1 SNHLY, CDR2 FYNNEI. The V and J ends lost 7 bases and 7 bases respectively, with 14 bases between them. CDR3 length: 12 residues. Here the CDR3 DNA reads TGTGCCAGCATCGGGGAACCGGGGGAGCAGTACTTC. Its protein product is CASIGEPGEQYF.

This clone has a single count. This sequence joins TRBV2 and TRBJ2-7; perhaps TRBD2 as D (5 bases). This CDR3 has 12 residues. The germline V gene encodes CDR1 SNHLY and CDR2 FYNNEI. V was clipped by 3 bases and J by 12 bases, with 15 bases between them. CDR3 in amino acids: CASSDGIPATYF. Here the CDR3 DNA reads TGTGCCAGCAGTGACGGGATTCCCGCGACGTACTTC.